The 8 T cell receptor beta chains below come from one sample, sequenced in a study of T-cell reconstitution after alpha-beta-depleted transplantation in children. Library preparation (for TCRbeta) was performed with unique molecular identifiers. Using its own MiXCR run on the PCR reads, TCRdb lists one record per CDR3 protein. The sample holds about 410,000 distinct CDR3 sequences, approximately 20% seen once. The sequences come from PBMCs from the stem cell graft donor, collected from the stem cell graft. The receptors derive from a human donor who donated a stem cell graft to a child with acute myeloid leukemia.

In this sample, this clonotype turned up many times. The chain couples TRBV4-2 to TRBJ2-7; 10 bases fit TRBD1. From germline, CDR1 is LGHNA and CDR2 YNFKEQ. With 1 base clipped from V and 4 bases from J, the junction kept 4 bases outside the gene matches. The CDR3 is made up of 15 amino acids. The CDR3 DNA is TGTGCCAGCAGCCAAGGGGACAGGGGTCAATACGAGCAGTACTTC. This encodes CASSQGDRGQYEQYF.

This rearrangement joins TRBV29-1 to TRBJ2-1; D ambiguous. This CDR3 spans 12 amino acids. CDR1 and CDR2 (germline): SQVTM, ANQGSEA. V was pared by 6 bases and J by 1 base, with 7 bases between. CDR3: CSVRVSYNEQFF. The CDR3 nucleotides read TGCAGCGTCCGGGTTTCCTACAATGAGCAGTTCTTC.

The chain links TRBV7-2 to TRBJ2-2, with 9 bases lining up with TRBD2. Per germline, CDR1 SGHTA and CDR2 FQGNSA. J was trimmed by 2 bases and V by 3 bases; bases with no gene match: 7. The CDR3 covers 17 residues. CDR3 residues: CASSFVGSGSNTGELFF. CDR3 nucleotide sequence: TGTGCCAGCAGCTTCGTTGGTAGCGGGAGTAACACCGGGGAGCTGTTTTTT.

This clonotype was observed a handful of times. This rearrangement joins TRBV12-3 or TRBV12-4 to TRBJ1-5; D perhaps matches TRBD1 (5 bases). CDR3 length: 13 amino acids. The V end lost 6 bases, the J end lost 4 bases, and 10 bases lay between the germline ends. CDR3 in DNA: TGTGCCAGCAGGATGGGGGGGAATCAGCCCCAGCATTTT. Translation gives CASRMGGNQPQHF.

Worth noting for this clonotype: One base away lies a much larger clone, so this may be a sequencing read error. This chain uses TRBV20-1 with TRBJ2-7; 10 bases align to TRBD2. There are 15 residues in the CDR3. CDR1 is DFQATT, CDR2 SNEGSKA, per germline (reference sequence). The CDR3 DNA reads TGCAGTGCGAGCAGCTCTAGCGGGAGCTCCTACGAGCGGTACTTC. It codes for CSASSSSGSSYERYF.

This clonotype was counted many times. The genes are TRBV2 and TRBJ2-1; D is unresolved. This CDR3 has 13 amino acids. Trimming left V 4 bases short and J 2 bases short, with 6 bases between. Germline-derived CDR1 and CDR2 are SNHLY and FYNNEI. CDR3 DNA: TGTGCCAGCAGTGTACTAACCTACAATGAGCAGTTCTTC. It yields the protein CASSVLTYNEQFF.

The J gene is TRBJ2-7, the V gene TRBV27; no definite D call. V gave up 3 bases and J gave up 7 bases, with 10 bases separating them. The CDR3 consists of 12 residues. The germline CDR1 and CDR2 sequences are MNHEY and SMNVEV (reference sequence). The DNA of the CDR3 is TGTGCCAGCAGTTTTGTGGGGTCAGAGCAGTACTTC. This encodes CASSFVGSEQYF.

This clonotype has a count of ten or more. The chain carries TRBV20-1 and TRBJ2-1, with TRBD2 matching over 12 bases. Germline V gene data show CDR1 as DFQATT and CDR2 as SNEGSKA (reference sequence). This CDR3 spans 14 amino acids. V lost 8 bases, J lost 9 bases, and 11 bases stayed unmatched. The CDR3 sequence: CSPRGLAGGSEQFF. The CDR3 nucleotides read TGCAGTCCTCGGGGGCTAGCGGGGGGGAGTGAGCAGTTCTTC.